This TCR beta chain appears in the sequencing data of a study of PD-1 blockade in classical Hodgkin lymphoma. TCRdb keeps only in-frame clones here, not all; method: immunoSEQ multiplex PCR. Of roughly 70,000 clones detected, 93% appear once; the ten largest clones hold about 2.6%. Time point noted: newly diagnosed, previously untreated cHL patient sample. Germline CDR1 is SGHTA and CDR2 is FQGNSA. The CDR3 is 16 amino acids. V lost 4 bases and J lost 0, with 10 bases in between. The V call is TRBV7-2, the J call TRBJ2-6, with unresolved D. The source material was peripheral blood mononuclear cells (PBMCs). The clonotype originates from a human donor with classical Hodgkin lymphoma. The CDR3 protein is CASSSARISGANVLTF. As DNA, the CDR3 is TGTGCCAGCAGCTCGGCCAGAATCTCTGGGGCCAACGTCCTGACTTTC.